This entry lists 26 T cell receptor beta chains sequenced from one sample in a study of shared clonotypes between healthy human individuals (dated by TCRdb to the early 2020s). The method behind the library was the immunoSEQ multiplex PCR assay. Drawn from immuneACCESS, this table holds only the in-frame rearrangements with V and J called that TCRdb kept. Clones are partly lost; checked studies trace under half to an unresolved V gene and leave the rest unexplained. Within this sample are nearly 1 million clones, with about three quarters of them counted one time only. The ten biggest clones cover over 1.3% of the sample. Specimen: memory CD4+ T cells sorted from blood. Taken with the paper, the label for cell subset or site translates to: CD45RA-negative fraction. Receptors were obtained from a young man in good health.

The chain employs TRBV4-1 and TRBJ2-1; 7 bases are shared with TRBD2. Germline assignment: CDR1 MGHRA and CDR2 YSYEKL. Trimming removed 4 bases from V and 10 bases from J; junction bases left unmatched: 16. There are 16 residues in the CDR3. The CDR3 DNA reads as TGCGCCAGCAGCCCAGAAGTAGGAGGGCAGGGAGGGGAGCAGTTCTTC. This sequence encodes CASSPEVGGQGGEQFF.

CDR3 DNA sequence: TGTGCCCAGCAAGGGACAGGGAGAGGATTGGAGGTTGGCTACACCTTC. It yields the protein CAQQGTGRGLEVGYTF. The V call is TRBV2, the J call TRBJ1-2; TRBD1 agrees at 9 bases. Germline V gene data show CDR1 as SNHLY and CDR2 as FYNNEI. V lost 11 bases, J lost 7 bases, and 20 bases stayed unmatched. The CDR3 contains 16 residues.

The rearrangement uses TRBV10-3 and TRBJ1-5; D remains unclear. V was clipped by 0 bases and J by 3 bases, with 18 bases between them. This CDR3 is 18 amino acids long. The V gene's germline CDR1 is ENHRY and CDR2 SYGVKD. CDR3 in DNA: TGTGCCATCAGTGAGTCAGGTGGGATACCTTCGAACAATCAGCCCCAGCATTTT. Translated, it gives CAISESGGIPSNNQPQHF.

The chain links TRBV19 to TRBJ1-1; 11 bases are shared with TRBD1. With 7 bases clipped from V and 1 base from J, the junction kept 8 bases outside the gene matches. This CDR3 has 16 residues. Per germline, CDR1 LNHDA and CDR2 SQIVND (reference sequence). The CDR3 sequence is CASKKDRGPENTEAFF. In nucleotides, the CDR3 is TGTGCCAGTAAGAAGGACAGGGGGCCGGAGAACACTGAAGCTTTCTTT. Combining the CDR3 with reference TRBV19 and TRBJ1-1 gives the whole variable domain DGGITQSPKYLFRKEGQNVTLSCEQNLNHDAMYWYRQDPGQGLRLIYYSQIVNDFQKGDIAEGYSVSREKKESFPLTVTSAQKNPTAFYLCASKKDRGPENTEAFFGQGTRLTVV.

This chain links TRBV7-9 with TRBJ1-4, with 8 bases lining up with TRBD1. V shed 2 bases and J 8 bases; nucleotides not matched to a gene: 13. Germline assignment: CDR1 SEHNR and CDR2 FQNEAQ (reference sequence). This CDR3 spans 17 amino acids. The CDR3, as DNA: TGTGCCAGCAGCTTATCCCGGGACAGGTGGTCTGGGGAAAAACTGTTTTTT. Translated, it gives CASSLSRDRWSGEKLFF.

Notes on this clone: Other nucleotide sequences from this sample produce the same CDR3. The rearrangement joins TRBV2 to TRBJ2-7, with D perhaps TRBD1 (6 bases). The CDR3 has 12 residues. The germline CDR1 and CDR2 sequences are SNHLY and FYNNEI. Between the trimmed V and J ends, which lost 6 bases and 4 bases, there was a span of 10 bases. CDR3 DNA sequence: TGTGCCAGCAGCGCACAGGGTTACGAGCAGTACTTC. Its translation is CASSAQGYEQYF.

The rearrangement joins TRBV7-2 to TRBJ2-7; TRBD2 aligns across 12 bases. Trimming took 4 bases from V and 12 from J; bases not matched to a gene: 7. The germline V gene encodes CDR1 SGHTA and CDR2 FQGNSA. This CDR3 has 13 residues. This CDR3 is CASSSWTSGEWYF. For the CDR3, the DNA is TGTGCCAGCAGCTCATGGACTAGCGGGGAGTGGTACTTC.

The genes are TRBV28 and TRBJ2-2, with 7 bases matching TRBD1. V shed 5 bases, J shed 9 bases, and the junction held 6 bases outside the gene matches. The CDR3 is made up of 13 amino acids. Germline-derived CDR1 and CDR2 are MDHEN and SYDVKM. The CDR3, as DNA: TGTGCCAGCAGTCAGAGACAGGGCTGGGAGCTGTTTTTT. This gives the protein CASSQRQGWELFF.

J is TRBJ1-6 and V is TRBV28; perhaps TRBD1 as D (5 bases). The CDR3 extends over 16 amino acids. Germline loops: CDR1 MDHEN, CDR2 SYDVKM. Deletions cut 4 bases from V and 5 bases from J, with 15 bases between. CDR3 in amino acids: CASSSPGRGHNSPLHF. Here the CDR3 DNA reads TGTGCCAGCAGTTCCCCGGGTAGGGGCCATAATTCACCCCTCCACTTT.

The V call is TRBV28, the J call TRBJ1-1, with TRBD1 identical over 9 bases. V dropped 9 bases and J dropped 1; count of bases not matched to a gene: 12. This CDR3 has 16 amino acids. Per the germline V gene, CDR1 is MDHEN and CDR2 is SYDVKM. CDR3 protein: CASLTGDRARNTEAFF. As DNA, the CDR3 is TGTGCCAGTTTAACTGGGGACAGGGCCCGGAACACTGAAGCTTTCTTT.

This clone was counted only a few times. This sample also contains other DNA sequences that code for the same CDR3. The V gene is TRBV5-1, the J gene TRBJ2-5, with TRBD1 as a possible D gene (6 bases). CDR3 length: 15 residues. CDR1 is SGHRS, CDR2 YFSETQ, per germline. Trimming cost V 0 bases and J 1 base, with 10 bases left between them. CDR3 protein: CASSLERTAQETQYF. In DNA, the CDR3 is TGCGCCAGCAGCTTGGAAAGGACAGCCCAAGAGACCCAGTACTTC.

The chain links TRBV19 to TRBJ1-1, with 9 bases identical to TRBD1. Germline V gene lookup returns CDR1 LNHDA and CDR2 SQIVND (reference sequence). The trim removed 6 bases at V and 5 bases at J, leaving 13 bases unmatched. CDR3 size: 16 residues. The CDR3 nucleotides read TGTGCCAGTAGCACTAACACCGGGACAGGGCGGACTGAAGCTTTCTTT. This gives the protein CASSTNTGTGRTEAFF.

A single count supports this clone. This chain uses TRBV2 with TRBJ2-3; TRBD2 agrees at 13 bases. Germline lookup yields CDR1 SNHLY and CDR2 FYNNEI. V trimming: 11 bases; J trimming: 5 bases; junction bases outside the gene matches: 7. The CDR3 covers 14 residues. In nucleotides, the CDR3 is TGTGCCGAAGGGACTAGCGGGGATAAAGATACGCAGTATTTT. This translates into CAEGTSGDKDTQYF.

This clone was counted ten times or more. The chain employs TRBV11-2 and TRBJ2-1; D unclear. CDR1 and CDR2 from the germline V gene are SGHAT and FQNNGV. The CDR3 loop spans 15 amino acids. V was shortened by 5 bases and J by 3 bases, with 14 bases between the two germline ends. The CDR3 is CASSPNHNSYNEQFF. The DNA of the CDR3 is TGTGCCAGCAGCCCGAACCACAACAGCTACAATGAGCAGTTCTTC.

CDR3 bases: TGTGCCAGCAGCTTTCGACTAGCGGGAGAGGCGGAGACCCAGTACTTC. Translated: CASSFRLAGEAETQYF. The J gene is TRBJ2-5, the V gene TRBV7-2; 12 bases align to TRBD2. V lost 3 bases, J lost 5 bases, and 7 bases stayed unmatched. CDR1 is SGHTA and CDR2 is FQGNSA in the germline V gene. This CDR3 region has 16 residues. The full variable domain, completed using reference TRBV7-2 and TRBJ2-5, is GAGVSQSPSNKVTEKGKDVELRCDPISGHTALYWYRQSLGQGLEFLIYFQGNSAPDKSGLPSDRFSAERTGGSVSTLTIQRTQQEDSAVYLCASSFRLAGEAETQYFGPGTRLLVL.

The chain employs TRBV7-9 and TRBJ2-7; 7 bases agree with TRBD2. Germline lookup yields CDR1 SEHNR and CDR2 FQNEAQ (reference sequence). This CDR3 is 17 amino acids long. Losses at the gene ends were 8 bases for V and 5 bases for J; bases not matched to a gene: 21. CDR3 sequence: CASGPGPGLKRDHEQYF. The CDR3 bases are TGTGCCAGCGGCCCAGGACCGGGTTTGAAGCGGGACCACGAGCAGTACTTC.

On this clone itself: The junction departs from the called germline gene at one end, perhaps through a read error. This chain uses TRBV7-2 with TRBJ1-2; D may be TRBD1 (6 bases). The length of the CDR3 is 12 residues. Germline V gene data show CDR1 as SGHTA and CDR2 as FQGNSA. This chain's CDR3 is CASSSMRQVNAF. The CDR3 nucleotides are TGTGCCAGCAGCTCGATGCGACAGGTCAACGCCTTC.

The J gene is TRBJ2-7, the V gene TRBV10-3; the D gene is possibly TRBD1 (6 bases). CDR1 ENHRY and CDR2 SYGVKD come from the germline V gene. V gave up 4 bases and J gave up 3 bases, with 10 bases separating them. This CDR3 region has 13 residues. CDR3 in DNA: TGTGCCATCAGTGTAGGGACATTCTACGAGCAGTACTTC. Encoded protein: CAISVGTFYEQYF.

J is TRBJ2-2 and V is TRBV4-2; 8 nucleotides match TRBD2. This CDR3 is built from 19 residues. The V and J ends lost 0 bases and 5 bases, in that order; junction bases with no gene match: 14. Germline CDR1 and CDR2: LGHNA and YNFKEQ. The CDR3 spells CASSQDTRLGAGGTGELFF. As DNA, the CDR3 is TGTGCCAGCAGCCAAGACACCCGTTTGGGTGCGGGGGGAACCGGGGAGCTGTTTTTT.

The V gene is TRBV6-1, the J gene TRBJ2-3; unclear D gene. The CDR3 spans 13 residues. The germline V gene encodes CDR1 MNHNS and CDR2 SASEGT. Trimming left V 5 bases short and J 0 bases short, with 6 bases between. CDR3 region: CASSIISTDTQYF. As DNA, the CDR3 is TGTGCCAGCAGTATCATAAGCACAGATACGCAGTATTTT.

The chain employs TRBV5-1 and TRBJ1-1; 7 nucleotides match TRBD1. The CDR3 length is 16 residues. V was clipped by 1 base and J by 0 bases; unmatched bases: 6. CDR1 and CDR2 from the germline V gene are SGHRS and YFSETQ. The CDR3 region is CASSLLGTDMNTEAFF. The CDR3 nucleotides read TGCGCCAGCAGCTTGCTGGGGACAGACATGAACACTGAAGCTTTCTTT.

The chain recombines TRBV27 with TRBJ1-1, with 9 positions matching TRBD1. Germline CDR1 and CDR2: MNHEY and SMNVEV (reference sequence). The CDR3 sequence is 15 residues long. The J segment lost 4 bases and the V segment lost 6 bases, leaving 9 bases of the junction unmatched. CDR3 DNA sequence: TGTGCCAGCAGCTTACAGGGGACAGGGTTCACTGAAGCTTTCTTT. Translated, it gives CASSLQGTGFTEAFF.

This clone was recorded a few times. The chain recombines TRBV5-6 with TRBJ1-4; D ambiguous. Germline V gives CDR1 SGHDT, CDR2 YYEEEE. V gave up 0 bases and J gave up 8 bases, with 11 bases separating them. The CDR3 sequence is 14 residues long. The CDR3 spells CASSLVRAREKLFF. CDR3 coding DNA: TGTGCCAGCAGCTTGGTGCGGGCTCGGGAAAAACTGTTTTTT. The variable domain in full, with the rest retrieved from reference TRBV5-6 and TRBJ1-4, is DAGVTQSPTHLIKTRGQQVTLRCSPKSGHDTVSWYQQALGQGPQFIFQYYEEEERQRGNFPDRFSGHQFPNYSSELNVNALLLGDSALYLCASSLVRAREKLFFGSGTQLSVL.

The chain combines TRBV5-6 with TRBJ2-5; no clear D. The CDR3 sequence is 13 residues long. Germline V lookup: CDR1 SGHDT, CDR2 YYEEEE. V gave up 1 base and J gave up 3 bases, with 7 bases separating them. The CDR3 DNA is TGTGCCAGCAGCTTGTTTCCGGAAGAGACCCAGTACTTC. This codes for CASSLFPEETQYF. Complete variable domain (other parts from reference TRBV5-6 and TRBJ2-5): DAGVTQSPTHLIKTRGQQVTLRCSPKSGHDTVSWYQQALGQGPQFIFQYYEEEERQRGNFPDRFSGHQFPNYSSELNVNALLLGDSALYLCASSLFPEETQYFGPGTRLLVL.

The rearrangement uses TRBV30 and TRBJ1-1, with 8 bases aligning to TRBD1. The CDR3 runs to 14 residues. Germline-derived CDR1 and CDR2 are GTSNPN and SVGIG (reference sequence). Unmatched junction bases numbered 14, after V lost 7 bases and J lost 7 bases. CDR3 protein: CALMTGANFFEAFF. DNA of the CDR3: TGTGCCTTGATGACAGGGGCGAATTTCTTTGAAGCTTTCTTT.

The gene calls are TRBV5-4 and TRBJ1-5; 7 positions match TRBD1. With V trimmed by 4 bases and J by 6 bases, 19 bases remained unmatched. CDR1 is SGHNT, CDR2 YYREEE, per germline (reference sequence). The CDR3 spans 18 residues. CDR3 in amino acids: CASSHRLYRGRGIQPQHF. CDR3 sequence (DNA): TGTGCCAGCAGCCACCGCTTATACAGGGGACGGGGAATTCAGCCCCAGCATTTT.